One sample yielded the 3 T cell receptor beta chains listed below, sequenced in a study of identifying expanded T cells in peripheral blood. The method was immunoSEQ multiplex PCR; TCRdb's version includes in-frame clones alone and lacks a portion of them. The sample holds some 70,000 clones, almost 90% seen once. The specimen was blood. The source is a person between 18 and 75 years old in good health.

This clone was detected once. The chain uses TRBV5-6 and TRBJ2-5, with TRBD2 identical over 13 bases. Germline lookup yields CDR1 SGHDT and CDR2 YYEEEE. The CDR3 runs to 17 residues. V shed 3 bases, J shed 5 bases, and the junction held 10 bases outside the gene matches. The CDR3 loop is CASSYTSGGVPLETQYF. CDR3 nucleotide sequence: TGTGCCAGCAGCTATACTAGCGGGGGGGTCCCTCTTGAGACCCAGTACTTC.

The rearrangement joins TRBV11-2 to TRBJ2-5; TRBD2 is a possible D gene (7 bases). This CDR3 has 13 amino acids. V was shortened by 5 bases and J by 7 bases, with 14 bases between the two germline ends. Germline V gives CDR1 SGHAT, CDR2 FQNNGV. The CDR3 DNA reads as TGTGCCAGCAGCGGCAACAGGGAGGGGACCCAGTACTTC. Encoded protein: CASSGNREGTQYF.

CDR3 protein: CASSIRGTSYEQYF. The CDR3 coding sequence is TGTGCCAGCAGTATAAGGGGTACCTCCTACGAGCAGTACTTC. The V and J genes are TRBV2 and TRBJ2-7; weak D call: TRBD1 (5 bases). CDR3 size: 14 residues. Trimming took off 5 bases at V and 0 bases at J, with 11 bases between the two ends. Germline V gene lookup returns CDR1 SNHLY and CDR2 FYNNEI.